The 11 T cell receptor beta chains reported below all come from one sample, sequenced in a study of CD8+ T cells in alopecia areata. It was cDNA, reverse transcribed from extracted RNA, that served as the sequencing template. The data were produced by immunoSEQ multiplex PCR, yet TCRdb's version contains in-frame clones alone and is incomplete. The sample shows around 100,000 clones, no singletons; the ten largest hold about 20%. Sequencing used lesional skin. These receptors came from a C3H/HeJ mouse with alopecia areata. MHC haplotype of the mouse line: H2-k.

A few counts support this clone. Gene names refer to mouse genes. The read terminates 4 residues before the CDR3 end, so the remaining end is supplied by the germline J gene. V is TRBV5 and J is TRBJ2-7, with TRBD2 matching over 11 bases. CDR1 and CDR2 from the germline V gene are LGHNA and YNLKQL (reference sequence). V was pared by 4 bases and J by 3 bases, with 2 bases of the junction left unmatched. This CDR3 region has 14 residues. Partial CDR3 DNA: TGTGCCAGCAGCCGGGACTGGGGGAACTAT. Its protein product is CASSRDWGNY. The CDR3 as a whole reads CASSRDWGNYEQYF.

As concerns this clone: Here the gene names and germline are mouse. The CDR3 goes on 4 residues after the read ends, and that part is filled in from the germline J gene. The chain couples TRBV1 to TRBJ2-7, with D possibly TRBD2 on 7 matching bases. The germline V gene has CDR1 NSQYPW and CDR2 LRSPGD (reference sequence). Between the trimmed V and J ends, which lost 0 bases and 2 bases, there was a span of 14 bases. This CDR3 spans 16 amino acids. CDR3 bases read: TGCACCTGCAGTGCAGATCGACCTGGGGGCCCCTAT. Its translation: CTCSADRPGGPY. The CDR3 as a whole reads CTCSADRPGGPYEQYF. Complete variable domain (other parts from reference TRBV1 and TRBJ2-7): VTLLEQNPRWRLVPRGQAVNLRCILKNSQYPWMSWYQQDLQKQLQWLFTLRSPGDKEVKSLPGADYLATRVTDTELRLQVANMSQGRTLYCTCSADRPGGPYEQYFGPGTRLTVL.

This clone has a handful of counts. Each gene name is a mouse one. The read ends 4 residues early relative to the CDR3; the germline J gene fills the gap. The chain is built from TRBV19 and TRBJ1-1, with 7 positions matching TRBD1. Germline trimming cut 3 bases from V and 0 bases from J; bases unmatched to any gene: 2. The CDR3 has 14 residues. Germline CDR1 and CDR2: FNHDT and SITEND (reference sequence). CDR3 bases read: TGTGCCAGCAGTACGACAGGGACAAACACA. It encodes CASSTTGTNT. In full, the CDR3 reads CASSTTGTNTEVFF.

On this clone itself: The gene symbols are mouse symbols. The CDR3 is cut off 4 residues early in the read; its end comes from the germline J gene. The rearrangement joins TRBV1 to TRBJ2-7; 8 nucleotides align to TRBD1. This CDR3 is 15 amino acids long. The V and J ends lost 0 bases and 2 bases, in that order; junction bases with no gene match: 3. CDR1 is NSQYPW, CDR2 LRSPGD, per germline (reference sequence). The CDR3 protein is CTCSADGTGTYEQYF. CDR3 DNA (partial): TGCACCTGCAGTGCAGACGGGACAGGAACCTAT.

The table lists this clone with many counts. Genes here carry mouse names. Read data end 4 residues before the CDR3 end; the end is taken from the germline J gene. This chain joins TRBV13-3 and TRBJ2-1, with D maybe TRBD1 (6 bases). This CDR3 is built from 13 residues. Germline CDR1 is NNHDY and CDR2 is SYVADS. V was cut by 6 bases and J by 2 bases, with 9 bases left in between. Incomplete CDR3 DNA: TGTGCCAGCAATCAGGGGTACTATGCT. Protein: CASNQGYYA. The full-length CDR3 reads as CASNQGYYAEQFF.

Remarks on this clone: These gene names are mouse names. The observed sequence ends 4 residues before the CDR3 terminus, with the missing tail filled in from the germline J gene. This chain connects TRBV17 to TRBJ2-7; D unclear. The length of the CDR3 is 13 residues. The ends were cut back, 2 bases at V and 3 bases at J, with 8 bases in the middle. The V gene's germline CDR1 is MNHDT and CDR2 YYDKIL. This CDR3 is CASSRSPNYEQYF. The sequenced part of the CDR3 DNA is TGTGCTAGCAGTAGAAGTCCCAACTAT. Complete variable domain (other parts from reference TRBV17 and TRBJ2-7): DTTVKQNPRYKLARVGKPVNLICSQTMNHDTMYWYQKKPNQAPKLLLFYYDKILNREADTFEKFQSSRPNNSFCSLYIGSAGLEYSAMYLCASSRSPNYEQYFGPGTRLTVL.

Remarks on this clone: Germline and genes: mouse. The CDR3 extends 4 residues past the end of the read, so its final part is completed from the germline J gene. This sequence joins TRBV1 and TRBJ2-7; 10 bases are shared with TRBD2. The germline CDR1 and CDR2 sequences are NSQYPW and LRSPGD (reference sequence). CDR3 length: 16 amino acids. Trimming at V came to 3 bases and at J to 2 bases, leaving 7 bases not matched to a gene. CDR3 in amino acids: CTCSASRDWGAYEQYF. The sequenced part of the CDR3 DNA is TGCACCTGCAGTGCGTCCCGGGACTGGGGCGCCTAT.

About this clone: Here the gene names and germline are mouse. CDR3 sequence: CASSQRTAYTEVFF. CDR3 bases read: TGTGCCAGCAGCCAAAGGACAGCCTACACA. The chain links TRBV5 to TRBJ1-1; D might be TRBD1 (6 bases). The read stops 4 residues short of the end of the CDR3; the missing end is completed from the germline J gene. In germline, CDR1 is LGHNA, CDR2 YNLKQL (reference sequence). The CDR3 consists of 14 residues. V was pared by 2 bases and J by 3 bases, with 10 bases between.

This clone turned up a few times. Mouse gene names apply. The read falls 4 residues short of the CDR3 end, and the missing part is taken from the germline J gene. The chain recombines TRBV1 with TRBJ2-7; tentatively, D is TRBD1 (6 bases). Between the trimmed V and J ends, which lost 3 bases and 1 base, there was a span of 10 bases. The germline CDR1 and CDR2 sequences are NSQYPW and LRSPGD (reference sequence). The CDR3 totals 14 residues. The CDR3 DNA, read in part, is TGCACCTGCAGTGCCTCGGGACAATCCTAT. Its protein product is CTCSASGQSY. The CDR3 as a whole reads CTCSASGQSYEQYF. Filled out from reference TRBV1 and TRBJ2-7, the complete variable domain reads VTLLEQNPRWRLVPRGQAVNLRCILKNSQYPWMSWYQQDLQKQLQWLFTLRSPGDKEVKSLPGADYLATRVTDTELRLQVANMSQGRTLYCTCSASGQSYEQYFGPGTRLTVL.

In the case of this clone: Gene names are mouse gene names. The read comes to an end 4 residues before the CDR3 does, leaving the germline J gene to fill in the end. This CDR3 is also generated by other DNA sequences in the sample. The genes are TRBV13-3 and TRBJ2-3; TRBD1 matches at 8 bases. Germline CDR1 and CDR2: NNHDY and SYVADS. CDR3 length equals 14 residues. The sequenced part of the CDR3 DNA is TGTGCCAGCAGTGACCCCACAGGGGGAGAA. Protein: CASSDPTGGE. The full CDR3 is CASSDPTGGETLYF.

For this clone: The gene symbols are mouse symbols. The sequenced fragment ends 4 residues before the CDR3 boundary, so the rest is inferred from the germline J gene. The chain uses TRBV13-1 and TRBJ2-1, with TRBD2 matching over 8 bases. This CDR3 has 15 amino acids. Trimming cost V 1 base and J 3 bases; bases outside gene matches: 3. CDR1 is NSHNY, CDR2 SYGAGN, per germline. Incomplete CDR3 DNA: TGTGCCAGCAGTGATCTGGGGGGATTCTATGCT. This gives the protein CASSDLGGFYA. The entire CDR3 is CASSDLGGFYAEQFF.